The next 27 T cell receptor beta chains were all read from a single sample in a study of OX40 agonist ivuxolimab in advanced cancers. Produced via immunoSEQ multiplex PCR; TCRdb's table is partial and in-frame only. The sample holds about 52,000 clones, approximately 90% seen once. The sample in question was CD4+ or CD8+ T cells sorted from blood, obtained in a trial of the OX40 agonist ivuxolimab. All receptors derive from an adult with an advanced solid tumor such as melanoma, head and neck, liver or kidney cancer.

The J gene is TRBJ1-2, the V gene TRBV9; D unclear. This CDR3 is built from 15 residues. Looked up from germline, CDR1 is SGDLS and CDR2 is YYNGEE. Trimming removed 0 bases at V and 2 bases at J, with 11 bases between. The CDR3 loop reads CASSVDTLGNYGYTF. Written as DNA, the CDR3 is TGTGCCAGCAGCGTAGACACCCTCGGGAACTATGGCTACACCTTC. The full variable domain, with the rest looked up from reference TRBV9 and TRBJ1-2, is DSGVTQTPKHLITATGQRVTLRCSPRSGDLSVYWYQQSLDQGLQFLIQYYNGEERAKGNILERFSAQQFPDLHSELNLSSLELGDSALYFCASSVDTLGNYGYTFGSGTRLTVV.

V is TRBV29-1 and J is TRBJ2-7; 8 bases agree with TRBD1. The germline V gene encodes CDR1 SQVTM and CDR2 ANQGSEA. After removal of 2 bases from V and 3 bases from J, the junction contained 3 bases not matched to a gene. The CDR3 loop spans 13 amino acids. CDR3 DNA sequence: TGCAGCGTTGAATCGGACAGGGACTACGAGCAGTACTTC. This gives the protein CSVESDRDYEQYF.

This rearrangement joins TRBV27 to TRBJ2-5; 7 bases agree with TRBD2. Germline lookup yields CDR1 MNHEY and CDR2 SMNVEV (reference sequence). This CDR3 contains 14 residues. J gave up 4 bases and V 4 bases, and 6 bases lay outside the gene matches. The CDR3 coding sequence is TGTGCCAGCAGTTCGATCGGCGGGAGAGAGACCCAGTACTTC. It encodes CASSSIGGRETQYF.

This clone was recorded once. This chain links TRBV10-3 with TRBJ2-2, with 10 bases that match TRBD2. Germline CDR1 ENHRY, CDR2 SYGVKD. This CDR3 spans 17 amino acids. V was clipped by 2 bases and J by 6 bases; unmatched bases: 9. In DNA form, the CDR3 reads TGTGCCATCAGTGAGGTCCAGCGGGGGGGCCAATCCGGGGAGCTGTTTTTT. The encoded protein is CAISEVQRGGQSGELFF.

The sample holds a few counts of this clone. The chain combines TRBV9 with TRBJ1-1; 8 positions match TRBD1. With V trimmed by 0 bases and J by 7 bases, 11 bases remained unmatched. Germline V gene lookup returns CDR1 SGDLS and CDR2 YYNGEE. This CDR3 is 16 amino acids long. The CDR3 bases are TGTGCCAGCAGCGTAGCCCAGGGGGCTAGGATGGGTGAAGCTTTCTTT. It translates to CASSVAQGARMGEAFF.

The genes are TRBV9 and TRBJ2-2, with D perhaps TRBD1 or TRBD2 (5 bases each). Germline V gene sequence: CDR1 SGDLS, CDR2 YYNGEE. The ends were cut back, 3 bases at V and 3 bases at J, with 12 bases in the middle. CDR3 length: 15 residues. CDR3 sequence (DNA): TGTGCCAGCAGCGCCGGGGCCATGGACACCGGGGAGCTGTTTTTT. Protein: CASSAGAMDTGELFF.

This chain uses TRBV6-1 with TRBJ2-7, with TRBD1 as a possible D gene (5 bases). V was clipped by 1 base and J by 1 base, with 14 bases between them. Germline V gene lookup returns CDR1 MNHNS and CDR2 SASEGT. The CDR3 has 16 amino acids. The CDR3, as DNA: TGTGCCAGCAGTGAAGAGGACACCGCCAATTCCTACGAGCAGTACTTC. It translates to CASSEEDTANSYEQYF.

This chain uses TRBV5-4 with TRBJ1-3; no definite D call. Trimming removed 0 bases at V and 1 base at J, with 5 bases between. Germline V gene sequence: CDR1 SGHNT, CDR2 YYREEE (reference sequence). The CDR3 is 14 residues long. Written as DNA, the CDR3 is TGTGCCAGCAGCTTGGGGGGTTCTGGAAACACCATATATTTT. It is translated as CASSLGGSGNTIYF.

The rearrangement links TRBV7-3 to TRBJ1-1; the D is unclear. Germline CDR1 and CDR2: SGHTA and FQGTGA. The CDR3 is made up of 18 amino acids. V dropped 4 bases and J dropped 3 bases, with 24 bases sitting between them. CDR3 DNA sequence: TGTGCCAGCAGCTCTAAAGCTGGTTTGTCGAGGTGGGACACTGAAGCTTTCTTT. Translated, it gives CASSSKAGLSRWDTEAFF.

J is TRBJ2-2 and V is TRBV5-1; tentatively, D is TRBD1 (5 bases). V lost 2 bases, J lost 1 base, and 9 bases lay in between. The germline V gene has CDR1 SGHRS and CDR2 YFSETQ. The CDR3 loop spans 15 amino acids. The chain's CDR3 is CASSFGQGNTGELFF. CDR3 bases: TGCGCCAGCAGCTTTGGCCAGGGGAACACCGGGGAGCTGTTTTTT.

CDR3 coding DNA: TGTGCCAGTAGTCGACAGGATAGCTCCTACAATGAGCAGTTCTTC. Translated, it gives CASSRQDSSYNEQFF. The gene calls are TRBV19 and TRBJ2-1; possibly TRBD1 for D (6 bases). Trimming left V 5 bases short and J 0 bases short, with 11 bases between. Germline loops: CDR1 LNHDA, CDR2 SQIVND (reference sequence). The CDR3 totals 15 residues.

V is TRBV7-9 and J is TRBJ2-7; D is uncertain. Germline V gives CDR1 SEHNR, CDR2 FQNEAQ (reference sequence). This CDR3 is 12 amino acids long. Trimming took off 5 bases at V and 5 bases at J, with 10 bases between the two ends. The CDR3: CASSPLVHEQYF. The CDR3, as DNA: TGTGCCAGCAGCCCCCTAGTTCACGAGCAGTACTTC.

The chain carries TRBV19 and TRBJ2-7; D call uncertain. The CDR3 contains 13 residues. CDR1 and CDR2 from the germline V gene are LNHDA and SQIVND (reference sequence). Deletions cut 2 bases from V and 3 bases from J, with 8 bases between. CDR3 loop: CASSITANYEQYF. CDR3 nucleotide sequence: TGTGCCAGTAGTATAACGGCGAACTACGAGCAGTACTTC.

The chain uses TRBV14 and TRBJ2-7; no definite D call. The ends were cut back, 1 base at V and 3 bases at J, with 7 bases in the middle. The CDR3 consists of 13 residues. Germline CDR1 SGHDN, CDR2 FVKESK. The CDR3 DNA sequence: TGTGCCAGCAGCCAAGTACCTTTCTACGAGCAGTACTTC. It yields the protein CASSQVPFYEQYF. Drawing the rest from reference TRBV14 and TRBJ2-7, the complete variable domain is EAGVTQFPSHSVIEKGQTVTLRCDPISGHDNLYWYRRVMGKEIKFLLHFVKESKQDESGMPNNRFLAERTGGTYSTLKVQPAELEDSGVYFCASSQVPFYEQYFGPGTRLTVT.

The chain recombines TRBV27 with TRBJ2-1, with 10 bases aligning to TRBD2. Germline lookup yields CDR1 MNHEY and CDR2 SMNVEV (reference sequence). J lost 0 bases, V lost 3 bases, and 2 bases had no gene match. This CDR3 comprises 16 residues. The CDR3 DNA sequence: TGTGCCAGCAGTTTGTCTAGCGGGGGCTCCTACAATGAGCAGTTCTTC. Translation gives CASSLSSGGSYNEQFF.

The rearrangement uses TRBV11-2 and TRBJ2-1, with D uncertain. CDR3 length: 14 amino acids. Germline CDR1 is SGHAT and CDR2 is FQNNGV. V dropped 3 bases and J dropped 3 bases, with 9 bases sitting between them. The CDR3 DNA reads as TGTGCCAGCAGCTTCCGGCTAAACTACAATGAGCAGTTCTTC. As protein: CASSFRLNYNEQFF.

The table lists this clone with a count of one. The CDR3: CASTWGTTNTEAFF. CDR3 sequence (DNA): TGTGCCAGTACCTGGGGGACAACTAACACTGAAGCTTTCTTT. V usage is TRBV19 and J usage is TRBJ1-1; a weak D match, TRBD1 (6 bases). Germline values: CDR1 LNHDA, CDR2 SQIVND (reference sequence). Trimming shortened V by 7 bases and J by 2 bases, and 14 bases separated the two germline ends. CDR3 length: 14 residues.

V is TRBV11-3 and J is TRBJ2-1, with 13 positions matching TRBD2. This CDR3 is built from 15 residues. Per the germline V gene, CDR1 is SGHNT and CDR2 is YENEEA. V lost 5 bases, J lost 10 bases, and 8 bases stayed unmatched. The CDR3 protein is CASSVTSGGLAEQFF. The CDR3 nucleotides are TGTGCCAGCAGCGTGACTAGCGGGGGGCTTGCCGAGCAGTTCTTC.

The rearrangement joins TRBV5-6 to TRBJ2-7; 8 bases match TRBD1. Trimming took 0 bases from V and 3 from J; bases not matched to a gene: 2. The CDR3 is made up of 14 amino acids. Germline CDR1 is SGHDT and CDR2 is YYEEEE. The CDR3 reads CASSLGQGFYEQYF. The CDR3 nucleotides are TGTGCCAGCAGCTTGGGACAGGGGTTCTACGAGCAGTACTTC.

The chain uses TRBV19 and TRBJ1-5; D may be TRBD1 (5 bases). The CDR3 sequence is 15 residues long. From germline, CDR1 is LNHDA and CDR2 SQIVND (reference sequence). V lost 5 bases, J lost 0 bases, and 11 bases lay in between. In nucleotides, the CDR3 is TGTGCCAGTAGTGGTTGGGACCATAGCAATCAGCCCCAGCATTTT. Translation gives CASSGWDHSNQPQHF.

This clone was observed a handful of times. The chain employs TRBV29-1 and TRBJ1-1, with no clear D. This CDR3 is built from 10 residues. CDR1 and CDR2 from the germline V gene are SQVTM and ANQGSEA. Between the trimmed V and J ends, which lost 3 bases and 4 bases, there was a span of 3 bases. The CDR3 DNA reads TGCAGCGTTGAGGTCACTGAAGCTTTCTTT. Translating gives CSVEVTEAFF.

The CDR3 coding sequence is TGTGCCAGCAGCTTGAACCGAGATAATTCACCCCTCCACTTT. This encodes CASSLNRDNSPLHF. The V call is TRBV5-4, the J call TRBJ1-6; D is ambiguous. The CDR3 runs 14 residues. Trimming cost V 1 base and J 5 bases, with 7 bases left between them. Germline values: CDR1 SGHNT, CDR2 YYREEE (reference sequence).

The chain combines TRBV2 with TRBJ2-2, with TRBD2 matching over 15 bases. V gave up 6 bases and J gave up 4 bases; unmatched junction bases: 12. CDR1 is SNHLY and CDR2 is FYNNEI in the germline V gene. CDR3 length: 19 residues. In DNA, the CDR3 is TGTGCCAGCAGGCAACCGGGACTAGCGGGGGGTGATATCACCGGGGAGCTGTTTTTT. It is translated as CASRQPGLAGGDITGELFF.

This clone was detected once. CDR3 region: CASSQDWSSGETQYF. The CDR3, as DNA: TGCGCCAGCAGCCAAGATTGGTCTAGCGGGGAGACCCAGTACTTC. The chain uses TRBV4-3 and TRBJ2-5; 8 nucleotides line up with TRBD2. V shed 0 bases and J 5 bases; nucleotides not matched to a gene: 5. The CDR3 loop spans 15 amino acids. Looked up from germline, CDR1 is LGHNA and CDR2 is YSLEER.

This chain links TRBV6-1 with TRBJ2-2, with 7 bases matching TRBD1. The CDR3 contains 13 residues. The J segment lost 7 bases and the V segment lost 5 bases, leaving 4 bases of the junction unmatched. Germline V gives CDR1 MNHNS, CDR2 SASEGT. Written as DNA, the CDR3 is TGTGCCAGCAGTTATGGGGACAGCGGGGAGCTGTTTTTT. Amino acids: CASSYGDSGELFF.

This clone occurred once. V gene TRBV4-1 combines with J gene TRBJ1-3; D is ambiguous. V was pared by 3 bases and J by 0 bases, with 15 bases between. Germline-derived CDR1 and CDR2 are MGHRA and YSYEKL. CDR3 length equals 17 residues. Here the CDR3 DNA reads TGCGCCAGCAGCCATAGTCTCGAACGGGTCTCTGGAAACACCATATATTTT. Translating gives CASSHSLERVSGNTIYF.

This chain joins TRBV6-5 and TRBJ2-7; the D gene is possibly TRBD2 (6 bases). This CDR3 is 14 amino acids long. Germline V CDR1 and CDR2: MNHEY, SVGAGI. Trimming took off 10 bases at V and 2 bases at J, with 18 bases between the two ends. Written as DNA, the CDR3 is TGTGCCACCAGCCCGGGACTCTACGCCTACGAGCAGTACTTC. As protein: CATSPGLYAYEQYF.